Presented here are 29 T cell receptor beta chains from one specimen sequenced in a study of control samples from healthy donors and cancer patients. TCRdb's table, derived via immunoSEQ multiplex PCR, lists solely in-frame clones and lacks some. The table includes around 30,000 clones, roughly 93% detected once. Material for sequencing was PBMCs. The source of these receptors is a man in his fifties with lung cancer.

J is TRBJ1-2 and V is TRBV7-9, with 10 bases matching TRBD1. Per the germline V gene, CDR1 is SEHNR and CDR2 is FQNEAQ (reference sequence). The ends lost 4 bases at V and 8 bases at J; junction bases unmatched: 13. The CDR3 has 16 residues. The CDR3 DNA reads TGTGCCAGCAGCTCTCGGGCTACGACAGGGGGCGGCGGCTACACCTTC. Protein: CASSSRATTGGGGYTF.

The chain links TRBV29-1 to TRBJ1-1; no reliable D call. Germline V gene lookup returns CDR1 SQVTM and CDR2 ANQGSEA. The CDR3 sequence is 12 residues long. V lost 5 bases and J 4 bases, leaving 11 bases between the germline ends. The CDR3 region has the DNA TGCAGCGTTTGGGTCAGATCCACTGAAGCTTTCTTT. Protein: CSVWVRSTEAFF.

The J gene is TRBJ1-2, the V gene TRBV29-1; D is uncertain. Trimming shortened V by 6 bases and J by 4 bases, and 12 bases separated the two germline ends. The CDR3 extends over 12 amino acids. Germline V gives CDR1 SQVTM, CDR2 ANQGSEA. DNA of the CDR3: TGCAGCGTCGCCGAGGGTGGCTATGGCTACACCTTC. Translating it yields CSVAEGGYGYTF.

This clone was seen a handful of times. V gene TRBV7-3 combines with J gene TRBJ2-5; D is uncertain. The CDR3 sequence is 15 residues long. Germline loops: CDR1 SGHTA, CDR2 FQGTGA. Trimming removed 2 bases from V and 3 bases from J, with 13 bases in between. The CDR3 bases are TGTGCCAGCAGCTTACTGGGTCAGTTGAAAGAGACCCAGTACTTC. Translating it yields CASSLLGQLKETQYF.

V is TRBV7-6 and J is TRBJ2-7; D gene uncertain. The V gene lost 5 bases and the J gene lost 2 bases, with 10 bases spanning the gap. CDR3 size: 13 residues. Germline V CDR1 and CDR2: SGHVS, FNYEAQ. CDR3: CASSPQDTYEQYF. In DNA, the CDR3 is TGTGCCAGCAGCCCCCAGGATACCTACGAGCAGTACTTC.

This sequence joins TRBV7-9 and TRBJ1-1; D is uncertain. Germline V lookup: CDR1 SEHNR, CDR2 FQNEAQ (reference sequence). Trimming removed 4 bases from V and 3 bases from J, with 9 bases in between. The length of the CDR3 is 13 residues. The CDR3 region has the DNA TGTGCCAGCAGCTCCGATAGCTACACTGAAGCTTTCTTT. Protein: CASSSDSYTEAFF.

V gene TRBV5-1 combines with J gene TRBJ2-5; TRBD2 aligns across 11 bases. CDR3 size: 16 residues. Germline V gene data show CDR1 as SGHRS and CDR2 as YFSETQ. V lost 4 bases to trimming and J lost 5 bases; unmatched junction nucleotides: 10. The CDR3 DNA follows: TGCGCCAGCAGCGTCGGTAGCGGGGGGGCCGGGGAGACCCAGTACTTC. Encoded protein: CASSVGSGGAGETQYF.

The chain recombines TRBV6-2 or TRBV6-3 with TRBJ2-7; no definite D call. The CDR3 spans 12 residues. CDR1 is MNHEY, CDR2 SVGEGT, per germline. The V end lost 5 bases, the J end lost 3 bases, and 8 bases lay between the germline ends. CDR3 nucleotides: TGTGCCAGCAGTCCGCAAAGCTACGAGCAGTACTTC. This encodes CASSPQSYEQYF.

The genes are TRBV29-1 and TRBJ1-5, with a tentative D call TRBD1 (5 bases). The CDR3 is made up of 13 amino acids. V lost 5 bases to trimming and J lost 4 bases, with 12 bases between them. Germline loops: CDR1 SQVTM, CDR2 ANQGSEA. The CDR3 protein is CSVKRGENQPQHF. As DNA, the CDR3 is TGCAGCGTTAAGAGAGGGGAAAATCAGCCCCAGCATTTT.

The V and J genes are TRBV25-1 and TRBJ2-1; 12 bases align to TRBD2. CDR1 and CDR2 (germline): MGHDK, SYGVNS. The J segment lost 2 bases and the V segment lost 3 bases, leaving 2 bases of the junction unmatched. CDR3 size: 16 residues. CDR3 sequence reads: CASSDSSGGAYNEQFF. The DNA of the CDR3 is TGTGCCAGCAGTGACTCTAGCGGGGGGGCCTACAATGAGCAGTTCTTC.

The chain combines TRBV6-6 with TRBJ1-2, with TRBD1 as a possible D gene (6 bases). Per the germline V gene, CDR1 is MNHNY and CDR2 is SVGAGI (reference sequence). This CDR3 has 14 amino acids. Trimming took off 6 bases at V and 6 bases at J, with 17 bases between the two ends. CDR3 residues: CASRGGYPGDGYTF. The CDR3 coding sequence is TGTGCCAGCAGGGGGGGGTACCCAGGGGATGGCTACACCTTC.

The count of this clone is one. The rearrangement uses TRBV6-2 or TRBV6-3 and TRBJ2-1; D not resolved. V shed 3 bases and J shed 8 bases, with 14 bases lying between them. The V gene's germline CDR1 is MNHEY and CDR2 SVGEGT. This CDR3 has 14 amino acids. The CDR3 DNA reads as TGTGCCAGCAGTTATATCTCCGACGCAGATGAGCAGTTCTTC. Amino acid sequence: CASSYISDADEQFF.

The chain links TRBV11-3 to TRBJ1-1; 8 bases align to TRBD1. Looked up from germline, CDR1 is SGHNT and CDR2 is YENEEA. V dropped 8 bases and J dropped 11; count of bases not matched to a gene: 13. The length of the CDR3 is 13 residues. The CDR3 DNA follows: TGTGCCAGCTGGCAGGGGGCAGACAGGGTGGCTTTCTTT. Protein: CASWQGADRVAFF.

The chain joins TRBV29-1 to TRBJ1-1; D gene unclear. Germline V CDR1 and CDR2: SQVTM, ANQGSEA. The CDR3 totals 13 residues. Trimming removed 4 bases at V and 3 bases at J, with 12 bases between. For the CDR3, the DNA is TGCAGCGTTGTAGGCAACCTCGACACTGAAGCTTTCTTT. Protein product: CSVVGNLDTEAFF.

The chain recombines TRBV7-2 with TRBJ2-1, with 8 positions matching TRBD1. The trim removed 4 bases at V and 2 bases at J, leaving 10 bases unmatched. The CDR3 consists of 17 residues. Germline CDR1 SGHTA, CDR2 FQGNSA. The CDR3 sequence: CASSSGPGTGAYNEQFF. For the CDR3, the DNA is TGTGCCAGCAGCTCTGGGCCCGGGACAGGCGCCTACAATGAGCAGTTCTTC.

This chain connects TRBV18 to TRBJ2-7, with TRBD1 identical over 8 bases. J lost 6 bases, V lost 6 bases, and 10 bases had no gene match. Germline CDR1 is KGHSH and CDR2 is LQKENI. The length of the CDR3 is 14 residues. CDR3 DNA: TGTGCCAGCTCCCCCGACAGGGGTGGGTCCGAGCAGTACTTC. This gives the protein CASSPDRGGSEQYF.

The rearrangement links TRBV7-2 to TRBJ2-2; maybe TRBD1 (5 bases). The V gene's germline CDR1 is SGHTA and CDR2 FQGNSA. The V end was cut by 0 bases, the J end by 7 bases, with 9 bases between. There are 14 residues in the CDR3. The CDR3 loop reads CASSLATAGGELFF. DNA of the CDR3: TGTGCCAGCAGCTTAGCGACAGCAGGCGGGGAGCTGTTTTTT.

The chain couples TRBV6-2 or TRBV6-3 to TRBJ1-2; 10 bases fit TRBD1. Germline CDR1 is MNHEY and CDR2 is SVGEGT. CDR3 length: 14 residues. Germline trimming cut 6 bases from V and 7 bases from J; bases unmatched to any gene: 8. In DNA, the CDR3 is TGTGCCAGCAGCCTTGCCGGGGACAGGGGTGGCTACACCTTC. Translated: CASSLAGDRGGYTF.

This chain uses TRBV12-3 or TRBV12-4 with TRBJ2-5; D unclear. The CDR3 is made up of 12 amino acids. With 6 bases removed from V and 5 bases from J, the gap between germline ends came to 10 bases. CDR3 sequence: CASRQVGETQYF. The CDR3, as DNA: TGTGCCAGCAGGCAGGTCGGGGAGACCCAGTACTTC.

The chain has TRBV3-1 (or the pseudogene TRBV3-2) and TRBJ1-1; D not resolved. V was clipped by 2 bases and J by 11 bases, with 12 bases between them. The CDR3 is 12 residues long. CDR1 and CDR2 (germline): LGHDT, YNNKEL (reference sequence). The CDR3 protein is CASSQQDEVAFF. CDR3 nucleotide sequence: TGTGCCAGCAGCCAACAAGATGAGGTGGCTTTCTTT.

The chain recombines TRBV29-1 with TRBJ2-1, with 7 positions matching TRBD1. This CDR3 has 13 amino acids. V lost 4 bases, J lost 3 bases, and 3 bases stayed unmatched. Per germline, CDR1 SQVTM and CDR2 ANQGSEA. CDR3: CSVARGIYNEQFF. CDR3 bases: TGCAGCGTTGCCAGGGGGATCTACAATGAGCAGTTCTTC.

The chain links TRBV5-6 to TRBJ1-2, with no clear D. CDR1 and CDR2 from the germline V gene are SGHDT and YYEEEE. The CDR3 covers 17 residues. The ends were cut back, 1 base at V and 3 bases at J, with 19 bases in the middle. CDR3 DNA: TGTGCCAGCAGCTTGTGGGATCCGGTACCCGGGGACTATGGCTACACCTTC. This sequence encodes CASSLWDPVPGDYGYTF.

The V call is TRBV15, the J call TRBJ2-7; D might be TRBD2 (6 bases). This CDR3 contains 16 residues. The ends were cut back, 3 bases at V and 2 bases at J, with 17 bases in the middle. Germline loops: CDR1 LNHNV, CDR2 YYDKDF (reference sequence). CDR3 amino acids: CATSRPSGTAPYEQYF. CDR3 in DNA: TGTGCCACCAGCAGGCCCTCCGGGACTGCCCCCTACGAGCAGTACTTC.

This clone was seen only a few times. This rearrangement joins TRBV6-5 to TRBJ1-3; D remains ambiguous. From germline, CDR1 is MNHEY and CDR2 SVGAGI. The CDR3 has 13 amino acids. The germline V and J ends were trimmed by 7 bases and 4 bases, with 11 bases remaining between them. CDR3 loop: CASKSLEGNTIYF. CDR3 bases: TGTGCCAGCAAATCGCTGGAAGGAAACACCATATATTTT.

This sequence joins TRBV13 and TRBJ2-6; D is uncertain. This CDR3 region has 16 residues. CDR1 and CDR2 from the germline V gene are PRHDT and FYEKMQ (reference sequence). The V and J ends lost 6 bases and 0 bases respectively, with 12 bases between them. Written as DNA, the CDR3 is TGTGCCAGCAGGAGATTTTTCGCCTCTGGGGCCAACGTCCTGACTTTC. Its translation is CASRRFFASGANVLTF.

The genes are TRBV2 and TRBJ1-2, with TRBD1 matching 7 bases. Losses at the gene ends were 5 bases for V and 6 bases for J; bases not matched to a gene: 12. CDR1 and CDR2 from the germline V gene are SNHLY and FYNNEI. The CDR3 length is 15 residues. As DNA, the CDR3 is TGTGCCAGCAGTCCGCGCCCCGGGACAGAGAATGGCTACACCTTC. Its protein is CASSPRPGTENGYTF.

The V and J genes are TRBV24-1 and TRBJ2-7; D is perhaps TRBD1 (6 bases). V was clipped by 4 bases and J by 2 bases, with 14 bases between them. Germline V CDR1 and CDR2: KGHDR, SFDVKD. The CDR3 extends over 15 amino acids. Written as DNA, the CDR3 is TGTGCCACCAGTGACAGAAGGACAGTGGCCTACGAGCAGTACTTC. Its translation: CATSDRRTVAYEQYF.

This chain links TRBV6-4 with TRBJ1-4; D gene unclear. CDR3 length: 16 amino acids. V was clipped by 0 bases and J by 3 bases, with 11 bases between them. Germline V CDR1 and CDR2: MRHNA, SNTAGT. DNA for the CDR3: TGTGCCAGCAGTGACTCAGGCCTTCAGCCTAATGAAAAACTGTTTTTT. Its translation: CASSDSGLQPNEKLFF.

V is TRBV5-5 and J is TRBJ2-3; 7 positions match TRBD1. The trim removed 2 bases at V and 2 bases at J, leaving 2 bases unmatched. The CDR3 runs to 14 residues. Germline V gives CDR1 SGHKS, CDR2 YYEKEE (reference sequence). The CDR3 protein is CASSLGGYTDTQYF. The DNA of the CDR3 is TGTGCCAGCAGCTTAGGGGGCTACACAGATACGCAGTATTTT.